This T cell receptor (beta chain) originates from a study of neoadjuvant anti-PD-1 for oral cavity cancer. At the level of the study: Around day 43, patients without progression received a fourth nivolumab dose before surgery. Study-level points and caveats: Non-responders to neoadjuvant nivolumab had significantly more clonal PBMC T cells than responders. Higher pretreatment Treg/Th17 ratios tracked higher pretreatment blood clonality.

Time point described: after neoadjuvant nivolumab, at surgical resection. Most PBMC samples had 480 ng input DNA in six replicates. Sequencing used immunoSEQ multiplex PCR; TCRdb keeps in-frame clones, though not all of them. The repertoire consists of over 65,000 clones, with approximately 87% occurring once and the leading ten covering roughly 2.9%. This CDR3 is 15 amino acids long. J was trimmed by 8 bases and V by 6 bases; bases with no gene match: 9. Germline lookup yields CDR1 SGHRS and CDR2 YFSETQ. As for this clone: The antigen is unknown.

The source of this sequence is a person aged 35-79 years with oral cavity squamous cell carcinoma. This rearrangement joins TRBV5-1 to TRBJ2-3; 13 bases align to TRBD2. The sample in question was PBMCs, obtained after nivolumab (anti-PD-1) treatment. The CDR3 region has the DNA TGCGCCAGCAATGCCGGGACTAGCGGGGTACTTACGCAGTATTTT. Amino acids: CASNAGTSGVLTQYF.